A selection of T cell receptor beta chains follows, all from one sample in a study of early T cells in non-severe SARS-CoV-2 infection. TCRdb re-called the 5' RACE reads with MiXCR, one entry per CDR3 protein. The repertoire has 55,000 to 75,000 distinct CDR3 sequences, about 9.9% of them found once; the top ten carry less than 1.5%. Sequencing input: whole blood. The receptors were sampled from an adult who was a healthcare worker with PCR-confirmed SARS-CoV-2 infection or an uninfected control (not recorded which). Each CDR3 is given without its conserved first and last residue. Fields, in order: clone size, J gene, V gene, CDR3 protein. Clone sizes are given selectively: once, few, many, or a class where the clone is expanded.

>many|TRBJ2-1|TRBV7-9
ASSLDLELEQF
>few|TRBJ1-4|TRBV4-1
ASSQAGYNEKLF
>few|TRBJ1-5|TRBV27
ASSWGFFDNQPQH
>many|TRBJ2-5|TRBV5-1
ASSAAGRGQETQY
>-|TRBJ2-3|TRBV12-3/TRBV12-4
ASRKTYSTDTQY
>many|TRBJ1-1|TRBV18
ASSPLRTMTDEAF
>few|TRBJ2-1|TRBV6-1
ASIPRTSPSDEQF
>few|TRBJ2-4|TRBV12-3/TRBV12-4
ASSGGPTGNIQY
>-|TRBJ2-1|TRBV7-8
ASSLDSRQGGSRGEQF
>-|TRBJ2-3|TRBV6-2/TRBV6-3
ASSTWDRGADTQY
>-|TRBJ1-2|TRBV12-3/TRBV12-4
ASSTGAEFYGYT
>many|TRBJ1-2|TRBV5-1
ASSLEGGRGYT
>-|TRBJ2-2|TRBV19
AIQNTQGADTGELF
>-|TRBJ2-1|TRBV12-5
ASGFEYNEQF
>many|TRBJ2-2|TRBV7-3
ASSSPPGQGKSAGELF
>few|TRBJ1-4|TRBV10-2
ASMGRANEKLF
>many|TRBJ1-6|TRBV18
ASSRERRNSPLH
>few|TRBJ2-3|TRBV12-3/TRBV12-4
ASSPGLAVSTDTQY
>few|TRBJ2-5|TRBV5-4
ASSLDQRNNEETQY
>-|TRBJ2-3|TRBV10-3
AISELSGRKYTDTQY
>-|-|TRBV12-3/TRBV12-4
ASSFTSGYNEQY
>many|TRBJ1-2|TRBV12-3/TRBV12-4
ASSSLLGAVYGYT
>many|TRBJ2-3|TRBV6-9
ASSYSRMKGARITDTQY
>few|TRBJ2-3|TRBV20-1
SAFTSAGGPGGTQY
>once|TRBJ2-1|TRBV28
ASSLGRPLHEQF
>-|TRBJ2-1|TRBV7-3
ASSTTLRPNKYNEQF
>few|TRBJ2-2|TRBV6-1
ASRRGSNTGELF
>-|TRBJ2-4|TRBV4-2
ASSQEVTKNIQY
>-|TRBJ1-6|TRBV20-1
SARNQGTISPLH
>many|TRBJ1-6|TRBV20-1
SAQERGPRNSPLH
>few|TRBJ1-3|TRBV4-1
ASSSRGSSTGNTIY
>-|TRBJ2-5|TRBV19
ASSRGLVLPKTQY
>few|TRBJ2-5|TRBV7-2
ASSYNRGRQETQY
>few|TRBJ1-1|TRBV12-3/TRBV12-4
ASSLISGGNTEAF
>few|TRBJ1-2|TRBV5-1
ASSSWVEEGIYGYT
>many|TRBJ2-3|TRBV18
ASSGLADTQY
>-|TRBJ1-6|TRBV14
ASSQQGVTSPLH
>-|TRBJ2-3|TRBV15
ATSSAYTSTDTQY
>few|TRBJ1-1|TRBV18
ASSPDSQGEGAF
>many|TRBJ2-2|TRBV7-2
ASSSRQGGTGELF
>-|TRBJ1-5|TRBV7-6
ASSSQTGDQPQH
>many|TRBJ2-1|TRBV27
ASSFLGTGESSSYNEQF